This paragraph covers one TCR beta chain sequence. This entry comes from a study of blood T cells in healthy people across ages. The V gene end was trimmed by 6 bases and the J gene end by 6 bases; junction bases not matched to a gene: 13. Germline V lookup: CDR1 MDHEN, CDR2 SYDVKM. CDR3 length: 15 amino acids. Primers used in a second PCR of roughly 7 to 12 cycles were a sample-barcoded 5' primer and a J-beta primer mix. Every molecule of cDNA carried a tag from a template-switch adaptor with 12 random nucleotides. One entry per CDR3 protein results from TCRdb running MiXCR on the 5' RACE reads. Here the sample spans 550,000 to 750,000 distinct CDR3 sequences, 21% being singletons.

This rearrangement joins TRBV28 to TRBJ2-5; 7 bases fit TRBD1. This clonotype originated in a man between 65 and 85 years old in good health. The sample was blood. CDR3 coding DNA: TGTGCCAGCAGAGAGGGACAGTTAACCTCGAAGACCCAGTACTTC. This encodes CASREGQLTSKTQYF.